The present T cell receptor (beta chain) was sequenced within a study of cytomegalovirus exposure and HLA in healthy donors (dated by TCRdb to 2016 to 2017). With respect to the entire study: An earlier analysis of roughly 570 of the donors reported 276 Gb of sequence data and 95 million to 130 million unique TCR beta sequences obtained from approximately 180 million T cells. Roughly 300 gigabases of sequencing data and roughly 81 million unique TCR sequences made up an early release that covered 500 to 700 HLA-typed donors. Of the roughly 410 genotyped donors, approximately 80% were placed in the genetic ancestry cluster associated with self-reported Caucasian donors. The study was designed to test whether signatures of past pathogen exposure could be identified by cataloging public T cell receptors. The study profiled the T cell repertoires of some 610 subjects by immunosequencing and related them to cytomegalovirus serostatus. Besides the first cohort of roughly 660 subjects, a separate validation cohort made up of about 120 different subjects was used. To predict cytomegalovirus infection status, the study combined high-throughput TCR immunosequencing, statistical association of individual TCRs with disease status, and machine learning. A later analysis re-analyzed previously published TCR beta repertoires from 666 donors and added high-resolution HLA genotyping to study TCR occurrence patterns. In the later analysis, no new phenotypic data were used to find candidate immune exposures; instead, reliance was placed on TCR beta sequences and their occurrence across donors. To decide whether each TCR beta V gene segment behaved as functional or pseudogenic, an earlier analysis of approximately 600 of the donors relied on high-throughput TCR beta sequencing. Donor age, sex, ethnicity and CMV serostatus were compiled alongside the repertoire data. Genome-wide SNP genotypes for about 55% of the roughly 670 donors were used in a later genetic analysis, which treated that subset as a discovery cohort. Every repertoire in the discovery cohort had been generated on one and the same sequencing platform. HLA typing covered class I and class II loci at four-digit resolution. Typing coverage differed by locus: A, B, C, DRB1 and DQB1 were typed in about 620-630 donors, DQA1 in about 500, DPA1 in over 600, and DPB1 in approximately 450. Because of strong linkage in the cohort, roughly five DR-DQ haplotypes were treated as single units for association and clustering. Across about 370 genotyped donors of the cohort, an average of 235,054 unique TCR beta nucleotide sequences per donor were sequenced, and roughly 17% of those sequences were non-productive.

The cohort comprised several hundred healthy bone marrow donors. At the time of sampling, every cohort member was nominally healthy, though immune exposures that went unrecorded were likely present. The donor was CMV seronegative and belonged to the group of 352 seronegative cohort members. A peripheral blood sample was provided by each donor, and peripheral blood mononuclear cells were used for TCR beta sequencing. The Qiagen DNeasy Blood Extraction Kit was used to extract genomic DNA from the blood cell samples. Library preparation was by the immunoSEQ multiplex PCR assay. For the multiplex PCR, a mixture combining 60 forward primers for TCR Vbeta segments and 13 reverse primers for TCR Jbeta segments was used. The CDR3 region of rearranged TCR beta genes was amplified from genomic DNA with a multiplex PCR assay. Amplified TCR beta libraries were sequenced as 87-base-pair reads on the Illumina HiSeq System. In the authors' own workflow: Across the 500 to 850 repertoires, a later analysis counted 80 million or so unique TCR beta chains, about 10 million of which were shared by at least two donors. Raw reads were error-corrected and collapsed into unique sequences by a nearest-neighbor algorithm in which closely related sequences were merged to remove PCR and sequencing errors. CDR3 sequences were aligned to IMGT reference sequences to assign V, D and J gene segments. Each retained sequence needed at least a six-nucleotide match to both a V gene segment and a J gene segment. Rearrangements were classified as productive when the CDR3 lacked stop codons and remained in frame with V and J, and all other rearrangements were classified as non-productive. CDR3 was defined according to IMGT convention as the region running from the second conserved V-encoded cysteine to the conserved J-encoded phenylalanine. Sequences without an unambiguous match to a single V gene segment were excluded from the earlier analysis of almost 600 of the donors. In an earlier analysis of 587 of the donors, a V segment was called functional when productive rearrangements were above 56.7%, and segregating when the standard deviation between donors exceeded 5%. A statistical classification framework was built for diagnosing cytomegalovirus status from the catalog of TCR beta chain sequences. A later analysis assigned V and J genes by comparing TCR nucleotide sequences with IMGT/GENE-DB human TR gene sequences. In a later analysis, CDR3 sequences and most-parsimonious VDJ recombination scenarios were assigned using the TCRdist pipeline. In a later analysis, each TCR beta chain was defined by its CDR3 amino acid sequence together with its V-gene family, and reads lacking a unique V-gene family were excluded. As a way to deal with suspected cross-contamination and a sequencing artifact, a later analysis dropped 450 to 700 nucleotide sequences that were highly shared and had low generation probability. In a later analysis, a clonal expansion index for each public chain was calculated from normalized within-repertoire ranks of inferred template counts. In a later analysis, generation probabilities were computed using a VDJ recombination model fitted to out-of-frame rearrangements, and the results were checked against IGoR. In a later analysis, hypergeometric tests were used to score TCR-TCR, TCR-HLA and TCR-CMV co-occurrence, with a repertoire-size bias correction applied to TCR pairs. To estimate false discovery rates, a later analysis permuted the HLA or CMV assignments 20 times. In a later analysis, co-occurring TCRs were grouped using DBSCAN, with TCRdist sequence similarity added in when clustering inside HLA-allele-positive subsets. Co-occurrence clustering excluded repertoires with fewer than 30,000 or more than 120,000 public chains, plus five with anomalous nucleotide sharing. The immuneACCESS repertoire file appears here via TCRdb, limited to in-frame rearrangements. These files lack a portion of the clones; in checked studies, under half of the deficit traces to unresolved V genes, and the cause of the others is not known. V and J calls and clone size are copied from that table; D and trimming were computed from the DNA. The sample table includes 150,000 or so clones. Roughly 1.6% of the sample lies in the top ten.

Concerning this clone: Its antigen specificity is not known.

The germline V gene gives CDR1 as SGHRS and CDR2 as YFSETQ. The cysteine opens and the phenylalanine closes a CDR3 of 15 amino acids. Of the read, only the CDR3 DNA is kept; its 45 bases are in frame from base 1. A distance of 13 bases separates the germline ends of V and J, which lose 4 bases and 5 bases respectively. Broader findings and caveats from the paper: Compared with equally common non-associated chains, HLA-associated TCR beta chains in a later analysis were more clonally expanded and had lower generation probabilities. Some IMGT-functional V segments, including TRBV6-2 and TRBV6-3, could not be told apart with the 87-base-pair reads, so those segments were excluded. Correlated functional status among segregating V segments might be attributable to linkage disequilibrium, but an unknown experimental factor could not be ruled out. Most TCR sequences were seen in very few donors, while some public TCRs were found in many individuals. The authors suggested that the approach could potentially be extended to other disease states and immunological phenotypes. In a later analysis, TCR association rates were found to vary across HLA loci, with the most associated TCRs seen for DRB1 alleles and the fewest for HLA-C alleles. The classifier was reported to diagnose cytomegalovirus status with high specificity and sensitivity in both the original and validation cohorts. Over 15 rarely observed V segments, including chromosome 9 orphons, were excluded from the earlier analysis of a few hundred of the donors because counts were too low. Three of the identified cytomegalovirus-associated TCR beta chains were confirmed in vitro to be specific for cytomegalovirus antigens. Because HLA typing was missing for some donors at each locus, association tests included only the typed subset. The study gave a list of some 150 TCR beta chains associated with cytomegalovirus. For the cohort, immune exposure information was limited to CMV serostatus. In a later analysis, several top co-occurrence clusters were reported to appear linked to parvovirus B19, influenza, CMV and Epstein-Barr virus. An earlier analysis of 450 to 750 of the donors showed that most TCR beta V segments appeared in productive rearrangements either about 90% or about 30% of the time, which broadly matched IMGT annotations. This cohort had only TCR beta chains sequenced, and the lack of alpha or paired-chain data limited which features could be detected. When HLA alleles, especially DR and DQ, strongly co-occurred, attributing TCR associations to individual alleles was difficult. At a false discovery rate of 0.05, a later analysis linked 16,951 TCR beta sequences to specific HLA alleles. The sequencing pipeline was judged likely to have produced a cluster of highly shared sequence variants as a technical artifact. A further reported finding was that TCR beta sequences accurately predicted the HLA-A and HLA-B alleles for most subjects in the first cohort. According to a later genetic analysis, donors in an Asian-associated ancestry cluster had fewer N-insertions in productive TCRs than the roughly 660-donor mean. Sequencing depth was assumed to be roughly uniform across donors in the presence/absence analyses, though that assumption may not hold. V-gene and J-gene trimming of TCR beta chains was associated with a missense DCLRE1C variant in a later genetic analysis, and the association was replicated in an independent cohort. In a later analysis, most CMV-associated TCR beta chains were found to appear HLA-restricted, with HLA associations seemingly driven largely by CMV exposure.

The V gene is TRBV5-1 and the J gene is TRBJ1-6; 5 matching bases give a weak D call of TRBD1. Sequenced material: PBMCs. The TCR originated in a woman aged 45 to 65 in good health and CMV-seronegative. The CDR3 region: CASSPKTVDNSPLHF. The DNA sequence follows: TGCGCCAGCAGCCCGAAGACAGTTGATAATTCACCCCTCCACTTT.